The rows below give T cell receptor beta chains drawn from one sample of a study of T cell responses to AZD1222 COVID-19 vaccine. Generated by immunoSEQ multiplex PCR, the TCRdb table keeps only in-frame clones and is missing some. The sample lists 150,000 to 200,000 clones, less than 95% seen once, with around 2.9% in the top ten. The starting material was peripheral blood, obtained on day 0 of AZD1222 vaccination. Receptors originate from an adult in good health. The CDR3 runs from the conserved cysteine through the conserved F or W. A D gene is named only where the DNA matches it firmly. The size of a clone is reported for some rows only, either as once, few or many, or as a class for expanded clones.

CDR3aa: CASNLGVDQPLHF
CDR3nt: TGTGCCAGCAACCTTGGGGTGGATCAACCCCTCCACTTT
d_gene: .
abundance: .
len: 13
v_gene: TRBV6-5
j_gene: TRBJ1-6

CDR3aa: CASSLNSYEQYF
CDR3nt: TGTGCCAGCAGTCTTAACTCCTACGAGCAGTACTTC
d_gene: .
abundance: .
len: 12
v_gene: TRBV5-4
j_gene: TRBJ2-7

CDR3aa: CASSGFTHTEAFF
CDR3nt: TGTGCCAGTAGTGGGTTTACGCACACTGAAGCTTTCTTT
d_gene: .
abundance: .
len: 13
v_gene: TRBV19
j_gene: TRBJ1-1

CDR3aa: CASSPGQGLYGYTF
CDR3nt: TGTGCCAGCAGCCCGGGACAGGGCCTCTATGGCTACACCTTC
d_gene: TRBD1
abundance: .
len: 14
v_gene: TRBV14
j_gene: TRBJ1-2

CDR3aa: CATRREGDTQYF
CDR3nt: TGTGCCACACGTCGTGAGGGAGATACGCAGTATTTT
d_gene: .
abundance: .
len: 12
v_gene: TRBV19
j_gene: TRBJ2-3

CDR3aa: CASSAQSSGNTIYF
CDR3nt: TGTGCCAGCAGCGCTCAAAGCTCTGGAAACACCATATATTTT
d_gene: .
abundance: .
len: 14
v_gene: TRBV7-2
j_gene: TRBJ1-3

CDR3aa: CASSSEGILAGLTDTQYF
CDR3nt: TGTGCCAGCAGTTCTGAGGGGATATTAGCGGGGCTCACAGATACGCAGTATTTT
d_gene: TRBD2
abundance: few
len: 18
v_gene: TRBV6-2/TRBV6-3
j_gene: TRBJ2-3

CDR3aa: CASSPRTGDGYTF
CDR3nt: TGTGCCAGCAGCCCGAGGACAGGGGATGGCTACACCTTC
d_gene: TRBD1
abundance: once
len: 13
v_gene: TRBV14
j_gene: TRBJ1-2

CDR3aa: CASSVTGTNIYEQYF
CDR3nt: TGTGCCAGCAGCGTCACCGGGACAAATATATACGAGCAGTACTTC
d_gene: .
abundance: once
len: 15
v_gene: TRBV11-2
j_gene: TRBJ2-7

CDR3aa: CASNLRASGANVLTF
CDR3nt: TGTGCCAGCAACCTTAGGGCCTCTGGGGCCAACGTCCTGACTTTC
d_gene: .
abundance: .
len: 15
v_gene: TRBV7-2
j_gene: TRBJ2-6

CDR3aa: CATSRGDRAYNSPLHF
CDR3nt: TGTGCCACCAGCAGAGGGGACAGGGCTTATAATTCACCCCTCCACTTT
d_gene: TRBD1
abundance: .
len: 16
v_gene: TRBV15
j_gene: TRBJ1-6

CDR3aa: CASSPEAAGGQGVYEQYF
CDR3nt: TGTGCCAGCAGCCCAGAGGCGGCGGGGGGACAGGGGGTGTACGAGCAGTACTTC
d_gene: TRBD1
abundance: .
len: 18
v_gene: TRBV7-6
j_gene: TRBJ2-7

CDR3aa: CASSSGQAIYF
CDR3nt: TGTGCCAGCAGCTCCGGGCAGGCCATATATTTT
d_gene: .
abundance: once
len: 11
v_gene: TRBV5-5
j_gene: TRBJ1-3

CDR3aa: CASKAGQGPFPLHF
CDR3nt: TGTGCCAGCAAAGCGGGACAGGGCCCCTTCCCCCTCCACTTT
d_gene: TRBD1
abundance: .
len: 14
v_gene: TRBV6-5
j_gene: TRBJ1-6

CDR3aa: CASSQGWGDTQYF
CDR3nt: TGCGCCAGCAGCCAGGGATGGGGGGATACGCAGTATTTT
d_gene: .
abundance: .
len: 13
v_gene: TRBV5-1
j_gene: TRBJ2-3

CDR3aa: CASSPPEGEAFF
CDR3nt: TGTGCCAGCAGCCCTCCCGAGGGGGAAGCTTTCTTT
d_gene: .
abundance: .
len: 12
v_gene: TRBV3-1/TRBV3-2
j_gene: TRBJ1-1

CDR3aa: CASSPGTGGSSYTYEQYF
CDR3nt: TGCGCCAGCAGCCCAGGGACAGGCGGCTCCTCCTATACCTACGAGCAGTACTTC
d_gene: TRBD1
abundance: .
len: 18
v_gene: TRBV5-1
j_gene: TRBJ2-7

CDR3aa: CASSPLGQGLDEQYF
CDR3nt: TGTGCCAGCAGCCCCCTCGGACAGGGGTTGGACGAGCAGTACTTC
d_gene: TRBD1
abundance: .
len: 15
v_gene: TRBV3-1/TRBV3-2
j_gene: TRBJ2-7

CDR3aa: CASSSMGRGGPDTQYF
CDR3nt: TGTGCCAGCAGCTCGATGGGGCGGGGGGGCCCAGATACGCAGTATTTT
d_gene: TRBD2
abundance: once
len: 16
v_gene: TRBV7-2
j_gene: TRBJ2-3

CDR3aa: CASSWGLAGVGELFF
CDR3nt: TGCGCCAGCAGCTGGGGACTAGCGGGTGTCGGGGAGCTGTTTTTT
d_gene: TRBD2
abundance: .
len: 15
v_gene: TRBV5-1
j_gene: TRBJ2-2